This T cell receptor beta chain was observed in a study of tumor and adjacent non-tumor tissue in lung cancer listed by TCRdb under 2018. Some background on the complete study: By cancer type, the cohort comprised eleven to twelve adenocarcinoma patients, 2 squamous cell carcinoma patients and 1 small cell lung cancer patient. The study compared bulk TCRbeta repertoires between lung tumor tissue and matched distant non-tumor lung tissue from 15 or so lung cancer patients. Fewer than 35 paired specimens, one tumor and one normal lung sample per patient, were profiled by TCRbeta CDR3 sequencing. Sequencing produced fewer than 150,000,000 productive TCRbeta reads in total, an average of approximately 4 million reads per sample. The 15 enrolled patients, of whom 10 were men and 5 were women, were aged about 31 to 85 years and were diagnosed with TNM stage I to III disease.

Summary of the overall study and its limitations: TCR diversity was significantly higher in younger patients, and higher tumor TCR diversity was associated with shorter overall and disease-free survival. Only roughly 15 patients were in the cohort, and the authors stated that larger samples and more detailed clinical data are needed. The sequencing platform is not named in the methods, and unique molecular identifiers are not mentioned. Peripheral blood was not sequenced, so blood TCRbeta repertoires were not examined in the lung cancer patients of the study. TCR diversity (inverse Simpson) was significantly higher in tumor than in normal lung tissue (about 400 vs 180, P = 0.0075, Mann-Whitney U test). In normal lung, the top 100 clones accounted for a significantly larger cumulative share of the repertoire than in tumor tissue.

From its cysteine to its phenylalanine, the CDR3 spans 15 amino acids. Kept here is only the CDR3 DNA, which spans 45 bases and is read in frame from base 1. RNA was isolated from bulk, unsorted tissue, and RNA quality was assessed with a NanoDrop ND-1000 and an Agilent 2100. Donors were newly diagnosed lung cancer patients admitted for thoracic surgery in China between August and November 2014, without prior chemotherapy. Patients with previous radiotherapy or chemotherapy, or with another concurrent cancer, were excluded from the study. Surgical tissue pieces of 1-2 cm3 were preserved in RNAlater solution and were kept at -80 degrees C until use. Library prep was done by multiplex PCR. Sequencing used an Illumina HiSeq 2500. TCRbeta libraries were built by three rounds of nested PCR using primers (Table S4), following protocols modified from ARM-PCR. Before sequencing, PCR products of 200-500 bp were excised from the gel and purified with the QIAquick gel extraction kit. On the study's bioinformatics: Trimmomatic was used to clean the reads, FLASH was used to merge the reads into complete CDR3 sequences, and MiTCR was used to assign the reads to V(D)J germline segments. VDJtools was used to compute clonal diversity as the inverse Simpson's index. A read counted as productive if the sequence was in-frame and lacked a premature stop codon. TCRdb reanalyzed the raw reads on its own, using fastp at Q25 for trimming and MiXCR for clone calling, and kept in-frame beta chains. Every CDR3 protein is listed once, alongside the most common genes and DNA of its rows. TCRdb, not the authors, supplied the V and J calls. This sample holds just over 200,000 distinct CDR3 sequences; 71% were observed only once. Less than 25% of the sample is in the top ten clones.

A note on this clonotype: The specificity of this receptor is unknown. The germline gene is not matched at one end of the junction; a read error may be the cause.

The V and J segments used are TRBV12-3 or TRBV12-4 and TRBJ1-3, with a weak D call of TRBD1 (5 bases match). The clonotype was recovered from a man aged 60 to 75 with non-small cell lung cancer. Sequenced material: lung tumor tissue. CDR3 sequence: CASNLRQNLGNTIYF. The sequenced DNA is TGTGCCAGCAATTTAAGACAGAATCTTGGAAACACCATATATTTT.